A selection of T cell receptor beta chains follows, all from one sample in a study of response to subunit inactivated influenza vaccine. TCRdb recomputed calls from the RT-PCR reads with MiXCR, one row per CDR3 protein. The sample gives hundreds of thousands of distinct CDR3 sequences, 11% to 15% of which show up once; around 6.5% is in the top ten. The sample here was PBMCs from blood, taken 14 to 15 days before vaccination. The receptors here all came from a man in his fifties who received an inactivated influenza vaccine. The CDR3 runs from the conserved cysteine through the conserved F or W. The D gene is left open where the match is weak. Size is stated for part of the rows, as once, few or many counts, or as a class when the clone is expanded.

CDR3 DNA: TGTGCCAGTAGTGGCGGGGGGGCCTTTTTGAGGACCGGGGAGCTGTTTTTT
CDR3 protein: CASSGGGAFLRTGELFF
clone size: few
V gene: TRBV19
D gene: TRBD2
J gene: TRBJ2-2

CDR3 DNA: TGTGCCAGCAGGCGGGAGTACGAGCAGTACTTC
CDR3 protein: CASRREYEQYF
clone size: many
V gene: TRBV7-8
D gene: TRBD2
J gene: TRBJ2-7

CDR3 DNA: TGCAGTGCTAGAAGGCAGGGCGGTCTCGATGAGCAGTTCTTC
CDR3 protein: CSARRQGGLDEQFF
clone size: .
V gene: TRBV20-1
D gene: .
J gene: TRBJ2-1

CDR3 DNA: TGTGCCAGCAGCTTAGGACAGGCTCGAGGTCAGCCCCAGCATTTT
CDR3 protein: CASSLGQARGQPQHF
clone size: .
V gene: TRBV7-2
D gene: .
J gene: TRBJ1-5

CDR3 DNA: TGCGCCAGCAGCGTGACAGGGCCAGGGACCCAGTACTTC
CDR3 protein: CASSVTGPGTQYF
clone size: .
V gene: TRBV5-1
D gene: TRBD1
J gene: TRBJ2-5

CDR3 DNA: TGCGCCAGCAGCTTGGACGGCGGGGCCAGCACAGATACGCAGTATTTT
CDR3 protein: CASSLDGGASTDTQYF
clone size: .
V gene: TRBV5-1
D gene: .
J gene: TRBJ2-3

CDR3 DNA: TGTGCCAGCAGCTTAGGGACAGGGCTAGGTGAGGAGACCCAGTACTTC
CDR3 protein: CASSLGTGLGEETQYF
clone size: .
V gene: TRBV7-2
D gene: TRBD1
J gene: TRBJ2-5

CDR3 DNA: TGCAGTGCCCGGGCACCATACAGCACAGATACGCAGTATTTT
CDR3 protein: CSARAPYSTDTQYF
clone size: .
V gene: TRBV20-1
D gene: .
J gene: TRBJ2-3

CDR3 DNA: TGTGCCAGCAGCGGGGGATCAGGAGTTGATAATTCACCCCTCCACTTT
CDR3 protein: CASSGGSGVDNSPLHF
clone size: many
V gene: TRBV9
D gene: .
J gene: TRBJ1-6

CDR3 DNA: TGTGCCAGCTCACCACCCGGGATCAGAGGAGAGACCCAGTACTTC
CDR3 protein: CASSPPGIRGETQYF
clone size: .
V gene: TRBV18
D gene: .
J gene: TRBJ2-5

CDR3 DNA: TGTGCCAGCAGCCTAACGGGAGGGAAGTCAGATACGCAGTATTTT
CDR3 protein: CASSLTGGKSDTQYF
clone size: many
V gene: TRBV6-4
D gene: TRBD2
J gene: TRBJ2-3

CDR3 DNA: TGTGCCAGCAGTTTCCGACAGACCTCAGCCCTCTTC
CDR3 protein: CASSFRQTSALF
clone size: .
V gene: TRBV12-3/TRBV12-4
D gene: .
J gene: TRBJ1-2

CDR3 DNA: TGTGCCAGCAGCACCACTACAGGGAATCAGCCCCAGCATTTT
CDR3 protein: CASSTTTGNQPQHF
clone size: once
V gene: TRBV12-3/TRBV12-4
D gene: .
J gene: TRBJ1-5

CDR3 DNA: TGTGCCAGCAGCCCAACCGGGACAGGGCCTCAAGAGACCCAGTACTTC
CDR3 protein: CASSPTGTGPQETQYF
clone size: many
V gene: TRBV12-3/TRBV12-4
D gene: TRBD1
J gene: TRBJ2-5

CDR3 DNA: TGTGCCAGCTCATCCGAACACACTCGAGGCACCATATATTTT
CDR3 protein: CASSSEHTRGTIYF
clone size: .
V gene: TRBV18
D gene: .
J gene: TRBJ1-3

CDR3 DNA: TGTGCCAGCAGCTCACCCGGGGGGCTCAAGCCCTACGAGCAGTACTTC
CDR3 protein: CASSSPGGLKPYEQYF
clone size: many
V gene: TRBV9
D gene: .
J gene: TRBJ2-7

CDR3 DNA: TGTGCCAGCACCGCCCGGGGACTAGGGGCAGATACGCAGTATTTT
CDR3 protein: CASTARGLGADTQYF
clone size: .
V gene: TRBV11-2
D gene: TRBD2
J gene: TRBJ2-3

CDR3 DNA: TGTGCCAGTAGTCCCGATGGCCCACAGAATCAGCCCCAGCATTTT
CDR3 protein: CASSPDGPQNQPQHF
clone size: once
V gene: TRBV19
D gene: .
J gene: TRBJ1-5

CDR3 DNA: TGTGCCAGCAGCTTGTCTACAGGGAGCTCCTACAATGAGCAGTTCTTC
CDR3 protein: CASSLSTGSSYNEQFF
clone size: few
V gene: TRBV7-9
D gene: .
J gene: TRBJ2-1

CDR3 DNA: TGTGCCAGCAGCTTGGGCAGTGTTAGGGCTGAAGCTTTCTTT
CDR3 protein: CASSLGSVRAEAFF
clone size: few
V gene: TRBV5-6
D gene: .
J gene: TRBJ1-1

CDR3 DNA: TGCGCCAGCAGCCAAGAATGGTCTCACAATGAGCAGTTCTTC
CDR3 protein: CASSQEWSHNEQFF
clone size: few
V gene: TRBV4-1
D gene: .
J gene: TRBJ2-1

CDR3 DNA: TGTGCCAGCAGTTCGGGACTAGCGGGAGACCCAGGTGATACGCAGTATTTT
CDR3 protein: CASSSGLAGDPGDTQYF
clone size: few
V gene: TRBV27
D gene: TRBD2
J gene: TRBJ2-3